The rows below give T cell receptor beta chains drawn from one sample of a study of T cell responses to AZD1222 COVID-19 vaccine. The method was immunoSEQ multiplex PCR; TCRdb's version includes in-frame clones alone and lacks a portion of them. The sample includes roughly 120,000 clones, roughly 87% seen only once; the top ten take roughly 8%. The source was peripheral blood, collected on day 0 of AZD1222 vaccination. Every receptor here comes from an adult in good health. CDR3s include the opening cysteine and the closing phenylalanine or tryptophan. Each record gives: CDR3 protein, CDR3 DNA, clone size, J gene, D gene, V gene. A D gene is named only where the DNA matches it firmly. Not every row has a clone size; where given, it reads once, few, many or a size class.

CDR3: CASTPGPGSNYGYTF
DNA: TGTGCCAGTACGCCAGGACCCGGTTCTAACTATGGCTACACCTTC
size: -
J: TRBJ1-2
D: -
V: TRBV19

CDR3: CASSRDFGAFF
DNA: TGTGCCAGCAGCCGGGATTTTGGAGCTTTCTTT
size: -
J: TRBJ1-1
D: -
V: TRBV7-8

CDR3: CASSYSESSEQFF
DNA: TGTGCCAGCAGTTACAGCGAGTCTTCTGAGCAGTTCTTC
size: few
J: TRBJ2-1
D: -
V: TRBV6-6

CDR3: CASSAGTGGDTQYF
DNA: TGTGCCAGCAGCGCGGGGACAGGGGGGGATACGCAGTATTTT
size: -
J: TRBJ2-3
D: TRBD1
V: TRBV9

CDR3: CAWSHPNTEAFF
DNA: TGTGCCTGGAGCCATCCGAACACTGAAGCTTTCTTT
size: -
J: TRBJ1-1
D: -
V: TRBV30

CDR3: CASSLGPRQGATYEQYF
DNA: TGTGCCAGCAGCTTAGGGCCCCGACAGGGGGCCACCTACGAGCAGTACTTC
size: -
J: TRBJ2-7
D: TRBD1
V: TRBV7-2

CDR3: CASTPRGNQPQHF
DNA: TGTGCCAGCACTCCCAGGGGCAATCAGCCCCAGCATTTT
size: -
J: TRBJ1-5
D: -
V: TRBV28

CDR3: CASTLTGTGDSGANVLTF
DNA: TGTGCCAGCACTCTGACCGGGACAGGTGACTCTGGGGCCAACGTCCTGACTTTC
size: -
J: TRBJ2-6
D: TRBD1
V: TRBV28

CDR3: CAISEGQNTEAFF
DNA: TGTGCCATCAGTGAGGGTCAGAACACTGAAGCTTTCTTT
size: -
J: TRBJ1-1
D: -
V: TRBV10-3

CDR3: CASSGSSGLATYEQYF
DNA: TGTGCCAGCAGCGGGTCATCGGGACTAGCGACCTACGAGCAGTACTTC
size: -
J: TRBJ2-7
D: TRBD2
V: TRBV9

CDR3: CASSQSPGQGPYNEQFF
DNA: TGCGCCAGCAGTCAATCGCCGGGACAGGGGCCCTACAATGAGCAGTTCTTC
size: -
J: TRBJ2-1
D: TRBD1
V: TRBV23-1

CDR3: CASSASRGSYNSPLHF
DNA: TGTGCCAGCAGCGCATCCAGGGGGTCCTATAATTCACCCCTCCACTTT
size: -
J: TRBJ1-6
D: TRBD1
V: TRBV9

CDR3: CASSLDRDEAFF
DNA: TGTGCCAGCAGCCTTGACAGGGACGAAGCTTTCTTT
size: -
J: TRBJ1-1
D: TRBD1
V: TRBV5-4

CDR3: CASSQVSLAGDEQYF
DNA: TGCGCCAGCAGCCAAGTGTCCCTAGCGGGAGACGAGCAGTACTTC
size: -
J: TRBJ2-7
D: TRBD2
V: TRBV4-1

CDR3: CASSYPGDTYEQYF
DNA: TGTGCCAGCAGTTACCCGGGGGATACCTACGAGCAGTACTTC
size: -
J: TRBJ2-7
D: -
V: TRBV6-2/TRBV6-3

CDR3: CASSISPVLNYGYTF
DNA: TGTGCCAGTAGTATTTCTCCAGTTTTAAACTATGGCTACACCTTC
size: -
J: TRBJ1-2
D: -
V: TRBV19